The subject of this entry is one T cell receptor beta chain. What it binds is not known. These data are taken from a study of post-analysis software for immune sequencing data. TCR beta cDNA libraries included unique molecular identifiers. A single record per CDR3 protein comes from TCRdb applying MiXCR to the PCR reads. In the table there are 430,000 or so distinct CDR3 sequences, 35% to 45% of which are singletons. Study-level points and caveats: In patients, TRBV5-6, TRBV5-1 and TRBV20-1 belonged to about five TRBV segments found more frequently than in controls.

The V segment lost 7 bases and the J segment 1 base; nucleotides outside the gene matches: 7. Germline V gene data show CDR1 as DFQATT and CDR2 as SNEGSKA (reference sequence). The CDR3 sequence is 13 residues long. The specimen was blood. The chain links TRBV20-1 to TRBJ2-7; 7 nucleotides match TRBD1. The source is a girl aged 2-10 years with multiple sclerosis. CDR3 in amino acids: CSVHGDRSYEQYF. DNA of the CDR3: TGCAGTGTCCACGGGGACAGATCCTACGAGCAGTACTTC.